The rows below give T cell receptor beta chains drawn from one sample of a study of cytomegalovirus exposure and HLA in healthy donors. Profiling relied on immunoSEQ multiplex PCR, and the TCRdb table lists in-frame clones only, not all of them. The repertoire holds under 150,000 clones, roughly 80% seen once, with around 11% in the top ten. Sequencing used PBMCs. These receptors came from a male donor in good health and CMV-seropositive. CDR3s include the opening cysteine and the closing phenylalanine or tryptophan. The order of the fields is clone size, D gene, J gene, V gene, CDR3 DNA, CDR3 protein. D genes are given only for firm matches. Clone size appears in some rows only: once, few, many, or a class for an expanded clone.

size: NA; D: NA; J: TRBJ1-5; V: TRBV6-1; DNA: TGTGCCAGCACCGCCCTACAGGGAACAGGTCAGCCCCAGCATTTT; CDR3: CASTALQGTGQPQHF
size: NA; D: NA; J: TRBJ2-7; V: TRBV4-2; DNA: TGTGCCAGCAGCCAAGATCTTCGGGAGTCCTACGAGCAGTACTTC; CDR3: CASSQDLRESYEQYF
size: NA; D: TRBD1; J: TRBJ2-2; V: TRBV5-6; DNA: TGTGCCAGCAGTCCCACCCGACAGGGACGCTATGAGGCCGGGGAGCTGTTTTTT; CDR3: CASSPTRQGRYEAGELFF
size: NA; D: TRBD2; J: TRBJ2-5; V: TRBV7-6; DNA: TGTGCCAGCAGCTTATCACTAGCGGGAGGGTATGAGACCCAGTACTTC; CDR3: CASSLSLAGGYETQYF
size: NA; D: NA; J: TRBJ1-4; V: TRBV19; DNA: TGTGCCAGTAGTAACCCCGGTAGTAATGAAAAACTGTTTTTT; CDR3: CASSNPGSNEKLFF
size: NA; D: NA; J: TRBJ2-5; V: TRBV5-1; DNA: TGCGCCAGCAGCGTTCGACAGGGAGGTGAGACCCAGTACTTC; CDR3: CASSVRQGGETQYF
size: NA; D: NA; J: TRBJ2-5; V: TRBV9; DNA: TGTGCCAGCAGCGTAGGTAATAGCGGCCAAGAGACCCAGTACTTC; CDR3: CASSVGNSGQETQYF
size: few; D: TRBD1; J: TRBJ1-2; V: TRBV19; DNA: TGTGCCAGTAGTATTCGAGGACAGGGGGCGTATATCGGTGGCTACACCTTC; CDR3: CASSIRGQGAYIGGYTF
size: NA; D: NA; J: TRBJ2-1; V: TRBV6-6; DNA: TGTGCCAGCAGTGGGGGACTTCACTACAATGAGCAGTTCTTC; CDR3: CASSGGLHYNEQFF
size: NA; D: NA; J: TRBJ1-1; V: TRBV7-9; DNA: TGTTCCAGCAGCCCCGACACTGAAGCTTTCTTT; CDR3: CSSSPDTEAFF
size: NA; D: NA; J: TRBJ2-7; V: TRBV28; DNA: TGTGCCAGCAGTCCGGGACATTCACCCGAGCAGTACTTC; CDR3: CASSPGHSPEQYF
size: once; D: TRBD2; J: TRBJ2-7; V: TRBV28; DNA: TGTGCCAGCAGTTTTAAGCGGGAGGCCCCAGTCTTC; CDR3: CASSFKREAPVF
size: NA; D: TRBD1; J: TRBJ2-5; V: TRBV6-5; DNA: TGTGCCAGCAGCCGCGACAGGGGAGAAGAGACCCAGTACTTC; CDR3: CASSRDRGEETQYF
size: NA; D: NA; J: TRBJ2-1; V: TRBV27; DNA: TGTGCCAGCAGTCAGGAGGGGTATGAGCAGTTCTTC; CDR3: CASSQEGYEQFF
size: NA; D: NA; J: TRBJ2-7; V: TRBV13; DNA: TGTGCCAGCAGCTTGTCGAGAAGCTACGAGCAGTACTTC; CDR3: CASSLSRSYEQYF
size: NA; D: TRBD1; J: TRBJ2-6; V: TRBV4-2; DNA: TGTGCCAGCAGCCTACGCCGGGACAGGGGATCCCCGGGAGGGGCCAACGTCCTGACTTTC; CDR3: CASSLRRDRGSPGGANVLTF
size: few; D: TRBD2; J: TRBJ2-1; V: TRBV19; DNA: TGTGCCAGTAGTACCCCTCCTAGCGGGAGGGTAAATGAGCAGTTCTTC; CDR3: CASSTPPSGRVNEQFF
size: once; D: TRBD1; J: TRBJ2-1; V: TRBV28; DNA: TGTGCCAGCAGTTTATATCGGACAGGGGGGGGCAATGAGCAGTTCTTC; CDR3: CASSLYRTGGGNEQFF
size: NA; D: TRBD1; J: TRBJ2-7; V: TRBV6-5; DNA: TGTGCCAGCAGTAGGGACAGGGACCCCTACGAGCAGTACTTC; CDR3: CASSRDRDPYEQYF
size: once; D: NA; J: TRBJ1-4; V: TRBV27; DNA: TGTGCCAGCAGTTTAAGTCCCAGGGAAGGGGAAGAAAAACTGTTTTTT; CDR3: CASSLSPREGEEKLFF
size: NA; D: TRBD2; J: TRBJ2-1; V: TRBV5-1; DNA: TGCGCCAGCAGCTCGGGAGGGACTAGCGGGACGGGTGAGCAGTTCTTC; CDR3: CASSSGGTSGTGEQFF
size: NA; D: NA; J: TRBJ1-2; V: TRBV19; DNA: TGTGCCAGTAGCAGAGGAGCGGATACCAACTATGGCTACACCTTC; CDR3: CASSRGADTNYGYTF
size: NA; D: NA; J: TRBJ1-4; V: TRBV7-9; DNA: TGTTCCAGCAGCTTAGATCGCGGACAGTTTAATGAAAAACTGTTTTTT; CDR3: CSSSLDRGQFNEKLFF
size: NA; D: TRBD2; J: TRBJ2-7; V: TRBV5-8; DNA: TGTGCCAGCAGCTCACGAGGTAGCGGGGGGTCCTACGAGCAGTACTTC; CDR3: CASSSRGSGGSYEQYF
size: NA; D: TRBD1; J: TRBJ2-7; V: TRBV4-2; DNA: TGTGCCAGCAGTCTTACCGGGACAGGGGGCAACGAGCAGTACTTC; CDR3: CASSLTGTGGNEQYF
size: NA; D: TRBD2; J: TRBJ2-7; V: TRBV28; DNA: TGTGCCACAAGGACTAGTAGGGCCTACGAGCAGTACTTC; CDR3: CATRTSRAYEQYF
size: NA; D: TRBD1; J: TRBJ2-1; V: TRBV6-4; DNA: TGTGCCAGCAGTGTCGGGACAGGGGACCACAATGAGCAGTTCTTC; CDR3: CASSVGTGDHNEQFF
size: once; D: NA; J: TRBJ1-3; V: TRBV5-1; DNA: TGCGCCAGCCAAGGGGGCTCTGGAAACACCATATATTTT; CDR3: CASQGGSGNTIYF
size: NA; D: NA; J: TRBJ2-7; V: TRBV13; DNA: TGTGCCAGCAGCTTAGAGTTTTCCGGGAGTGGCGAGCAGTACTTC; CDR3: CASSLEFSGSGEQYF
size: NA; D: NA; J: TRBJ1-1; V: TRBV10-3; DNA: TGTGCCATCAGTGGGGCAGCAGCGAACACTGAAGCTTTCTTT; CDR3: CAISGAAANTEAFF
size: NA; D: NA; J: TRBJ2-3; V: TRBV4-3; DNA: TGCGCCAGCAGCCAAGATCCAGTGCGCGGGCGTACAGATACGCAGTATTTT; CDR3: CASSQDPVRGRTDTQYF
size: NA; D: TRBD2; J: TRBJ2-2; V: TRBV5-1; DNA: TGCGCCAGCAGCGGGGGGGACACCGGGGAGCTGTTTTTT; CDR3: CASSGGDTGELFF